This T cell receptor beta chain was captured in a study of T cell responses to AZD1222 COVID-19 vaccine. Study results and limitations: Donors were mostly white British, more females; clonal diversity possibly underestimated. Spike-specific TCR repertoires showed rising breadth and depth after two AZD1222 doses.

Data came from immunoSEQ multiplex PCR; TCRdb stores just in-frame clones and leaves some out. The table records roughly 120,000 clones, about 95% of them present only once. Trimming shortened V by 3 bases and J by 6 bases, and 12 bases separated the two germline ends. Germline-derived CDR1 and CDR2 are MGHRA and YSYEKL. The CDR3 has 13 residues. A remark on this clone: The target antigen is unknown.

The source material was peripheral blood, sampled 28 days after the second AZD1222 dose. The chain couples TRBV4-1 to TRBJ2-7, with D unclear. This TCR came from an adult who received the AZD1222 COVID-19 vaccine. CDR3 protein: CASSQSPPSEQYF. The CDR3 DNA follows: TGCGCCAGCAGCCAGTCCCCCCCTTCCGAGCAGTACTTC.